This T cell receptor beta chain derives from a study of blood T cell repertoires in COVID-19 (dated by TCRdb to the early 2020s). For the wider study: The collaborator samples originated in the United States, Italy and Spain and spanned the acute and convalescent phases of COVID-19. The repertoires were released in a freely available public database intended as a resource for research on the immune response to SARS-CoV-2. The prospective study material was composed of cDNA or gDNA derived from T cells, B-cell-depleted T cells, or PBMCs. Samples came from the ongoing ImmuneRACE study (first 160 participants) plus 1,254 subjects from 6 global collaborators. The sample metadata nearly always contained a de-identified subject ID, COVID-19 status, age in years and sex. Subjects who had been exposed to COVID-19, were actively infected with it, or had recovered from it provided the deeply sampled blood TCRbeta repertoires that made up the dataset. HLA class I and class II types, where available, came from metadata supplied by the sample provider rather than from assay-based typing. The study at large found these results: Clinical and demographic metadata were provided uncurated, with the amount varying by source and participant.

In Seattle, one collaborating source enrolled patients while the infection was active and tracked those patients longitudinally over the course of disease. Each collaborating institution followed its own protocols to collect whole blood in K2EDTA tubes. For TCRbeta analysis, collaborators shipped samples as frozen whole blood, isolated PBMCs, or DNA extracted from either of those sample types. The immunoSEQ Assay, a bias-controlled multiplex PCR, was used to amplify TCRbeta CDR3 regions from genomic DNA. The authors' analysis ran thus. Nucleated cell counts per sample were estimated from amplification of reference gene primers within the assay. Sequence reads were collapsed and filtered to measure the absolute abundance of every unique TCRbeta CDR3 rearrangement. For each sample, productive Simpson clonality was calculated as the square root of Simpson's diversity index across productive rearrangements. TCRdb obtained this table from immuneACCESS and retained in-frame rearrangements with V and J assigned. These tables miss some clones; where compared with another copy, unresolved V genes account for less than half of the shortfall, and the remainder is unexplained. The V and J calls and the clone size are those of that table, but D and trimming were determined from the DNA. Here the sample has about 480,000 clones; 70% to 90% occur a single time. The ten largest clones capture about 8% of the sample.

Clipping removes 7 bases from V and 3 bases from J, with 9 as the unmatched junction base count. CDR1 and CDR2 were assigned from the germline V gene (reference sequence) as LNHDA and SQIVND. Taken from cysteine to phenylalanine, the CDR3 has 15 residues. Only the CDR3 DNA is retained, 45 bases long and in frame from the first base. Regarding this clone: The specificity of this receptor is unknown. The input lacks base qualities; no much larger clone sits a single base away.

This sequence uses TRBV19 and TRBJ2-3; 8 central nucleotides agree with TRBD2. This sequence was found in a woman in her fifties or sixties with COVID-19, enrolled during active disease. Sequenced input: peripheral blood. The nucleotide sequence is TGTGCCAGTAATACGTACGGGGGGGAGACAGATACGCAGTATTTT. Its amino acids are CASNTYGGETDTQYF.